This is a list of T cell receptor beta chains from one sample in a study of blood T cell repertoires in COVID-19. The data were produced by immunoSEQ multiplex PCR, yet TCRdb's version contains in-frame clones alone and is incomplete. The profile shows tens of thousands of clones, 90% of them singletons. The sequenced material came from peripheral blood. Receptors were obtained from a man in his 60s with acute or convalescent COVID-19. Each CDR3 is given with its conserved first and last residue. A D gene is named only where the DNA matches it firmly. Where a row states a size, it is once, few, many or the class of an expanded clone; other rows omit it.

d_gene: NA
j_gene: TRBJ1-2
v_gene: TRBV4-1
abundance: NA
CDR3aa: CASSAAGASYGYTF
CDR3nt: TGCGCCAGCAGCGCGGCAGGGGCCTCCTATGGCTACACCTTC

d_gene: NA
j_gene: TRBJ2-3
v_gene: TRBV19
abundance: NA
CDR3aa: CASTGRLPSSTDTQYF
CDR3nt: TGTGCCAGTACGGGTAGACTTCCCTCTAGCACAGATACGCAGTATTTT

d_gene: TRBD2
j_gene: TRBJ2-3
v_gene: TRBV9
abundance: few
CDR3aa: CASSVVNGRAWTDTQYF
CDR3nt: TGTGCCAGCAGCGTAGTAAACGGGAGGGCGTGGACAGATACGCAGTATTTT

d_gene: TRBD2
j_gene: TRBJ2-7
v_gene: TRBV6-5
abundance: NA
CDR3aa: CASTRHGGSSYEQYF
CDR3nt: TGTGCCAGCACCAGGCACGGCGGGAGCTCCTACGAGCAGTACTTC

d_gene: TRBD1
j_gene: TRBJ1-1
v_gene: TRBV4-3
abundance: NA
CDR3aa: CASSRGQASEAFF
CDR3nt: TGCGCCAGCAGCCGAGGACAGGCCTCTGAAGCTTTCTTT

d_gene: TRBD2
j_gene: TRBJ2-2
v_gene: TRBV4-2
abundance: NA
CDR3aa: CASSPTSGRGDTGELFF
CDR3nt: TGTGCCAGCAGCCCGACTAGCGGAAGGGGGGACACCGGGGAGCTGTTTTTT

d_gene: NA
j_gene: TRBJ2-7
v_gene: TRBV5-1
abundance: NA
CDR3aa: CASSLRTGDDEQYF
CDR3nt: TGCGCCAGCAGCTTGAGGACGGGAGATGACGAGCAGTACTTC

d_gene: TRBD1
j_gene: TRBJ1-2
v_gene: TRBV7-9
abundance: NA
CDR3aa: CASSSTGEDGYTF
CDR3nt: TGTGCCAGCAGCTCGACAGGGGAGGATGGCTACACCTTC

d_gene: TRBD1
j_gene: TRBJ1-1
v_gene: TRBV7-8
abundance: NA
CDR3aa: CASSSDREAEAFF
CDR3nt: TGTGCCAGCAGCTCCGACAGGGAGGCTGAAGCTTTCTTT

d_gene: NA
j_gene: TRBJ1-5
v_gene: TRBV5-1
abundance: NA
CDR3aa: CASSPRGGSQPQHF
CDR3nt: TGCGCCAGCTCCCCTCGGGGGGGTTCCCAGCCCCAGCATTTT

d_gene: TRBD1
j_gene: TRBJ1-1
v_gene: TRBV5-6
abundance: NA
CDR3aa: CASSLGYPGGRGAEAFF
CDR3nt: TGTGCCAGCAGCTTGGGGTACCCAGGGGGCCGGGGGGCTGAAGCTTTCTTT

d_gene: NA
j_gene: TRBJ1-2
v_gene: TRBV5-6
abundance: NA
CDR3aa: CASSLDRAKGYTF
CDR3nt: TGTGCCAGCAGCTTGGACAGGGCGAAAGGCTACACCTTC

d_gene: NA
j_gene: TRBJ2-7
v_gene: TRBV11-3
abundance: NA
CDR3aa: CASSLTGTTYEQYF
CDR3nt: TGTGCCAGCAGCTTAACCGGGACAACCTACGAGCAGTACTTC

d_gene: TRBD2
j_gene: TRBJ2-3
v_gene: TRBV7-9
abundance: once
CDR3aa: CASSLTGTTITDTQYF
CDR3nt: TGTGCCAGCAGCTTAACCGGGACTACCATCACAGATACGCAGTATTTT

d_gene: TRBD1
j_gene: TRBJ2-3
v_gene: TRBV2
abundance: once
CDR3aa: CASSRTGHTDTQYF
CDR3nt: TGTGCCAGCAGCCGGACAGGGCACACAGATACGCAGTATTTT

d_gene: NA
j_gene: TRBJ1-5
v_gene: TRBV6-6
abundance: NA
CDR3aa: CASSYSMSGNQPQHF
CDR3nt: TGTGCCAGCAGTTACTCGATGTCAGGTAATCAGCCCCAGCATTTT

d_gene: NA
j_gene: TRBJ1-2
v_gene: TRBV6-2/TRBV6-3
abundance: NA
CDR3aa: CASSYQLGYTF
CDR3nt: TGTGCCAGCAGTTATCAGTTGGGCTACACCTTC

d_gene: NA
j_gene: TRBJ1-2
v_gene: TRBV11-2
abundance: NA
CDR3aa: CASSLERGGYGYTF
CDR3nt: TGTGCCAGCAGCTTAGAAAGGGGGGGCTATGGCTACACCTTC

d_gene: NA
j_gene: TRBJ2-3
v_gene: TRBV30
abundance: NA
CDR3aa: CAWSVQRGTDTQYF
CDR3nt: TGTGCCTGGAGTGTACAGCGGGGCACAGATACGCAGTATTTT

d_gene: TRBD1
j_gene: TRBJ1-2
v_gene: TRBV28
abundance: NA
CDR3aa: CASSLIGTGGSYGYTF
CDR3nt: TGTGCCAGCAGTTTGATCGGGACAGGGGGTAGCTATGGCTACACCTTC

d_gene: NA
j_gene: TRBJ2-7
v_gene: TRBV6-1
abundance: few
CDR3aa: CASSELGRRASSYEQYF
CDR3nt: TGTGCCAGCAGTGAGTTAGGCAGGAGGGCCAGCTCCTACGAGCAGTACTTC

d_gene: TRBD1
j_gene: TRBJ2-7
v_gene: TRBV25-1
abundance: NA
CDR3aa: CASGRDRGPYEQYF
CDR3nt: TGTGCCAGCGGGCGGGACAGGGGGCCCTACGAGCAGTACTTC

d_gene: NA
j_gene: TRBJ1-6
v_gene: TRBV28
abundance: once
CDR3aa: CASMNRARSPLHF
CDR3nt: TGTGCCAGCATGAACAGGGCAAGGTCACCCCTCCACTTT

d_gene: NA
j_gene: TRBJ2-5
v_gene: TRBV7-9
abundance: NA
CDR3aa: CASSLRQSGETQYF
CDR3nt: TGTGCCAGCAGCTTACGGCAGTCCGGGGAGACCCAGTACTTC

d_gene: NA
j_gene: TRBJ2-7
v_gene: TRBV27
abundance: NA
CDR3aa: CASRTRVEENEQYF
CDR3nt: TGTGCCAGCAGGACGAGGGTTGAGGAGAACGAGCAGTACTTC

d_gene: TRBD1
j_gene: TRBJ2-7
v_gene: TRBV5-1
abundance: NA
CDR3aa: CASSSGTGYYEQYF
CDR3nt: TGCGCCAGCAGCTCCGGGACAGGCTACTACGAGCAGTACTTC

d_gene: NA
j_gene: TRBJ2-7
v_gene: TRBV19
abundance: once
CDR3aa: CASSIDLDRSSSYEQYF
CDR3nt: TGTGCCAGTAGTATAGACCTAGACAGGTCGAGCTCCTACGAGCAGTACTTC

d_gene: TRBD2
j_gene: TRBJ2-3
v_gene: TRBV5-1
abundance: NA
CDR3aa: CASTSGLASTDTQYF
CDR3nt: TGCGCCAGCACTTCCGGACTAGCGAGCACAGATACGCAGTATTTT

d_gene: NA
j_gene: TRBJ1-1
v_gene: TRBV9
abundance: NA
CDR3aa: CASSKTDPGTEAFF
CDR3nt: TGTGCCAGCAGCAAGACGGATCCGGGGACTGAAGCTTTCTTT

d_gene: TRBD1
j_gene: TRBJ1-2
v_gene: TRBV6-5
abundance: NA
CDR3aa: CASNKPGGWGYTF
CDR3nt: TGTGCCAGCAACAAACCAGGGGGCTGGGGCTACACCTTC

d_gene: TRBD1
j_gene: TRBJ2-1
v_gene: TRBV19
abundance: NA
CDR3aa: CASSLPIGQGSQNEQFF
CDR3nt: TGTGCCAGTAGCCTCCCAATCGGACAGGGTTCTCAGAATGAGCAGTTCTTC

d_gene: NA
j_gene: TRBJ1-2
v_gene: TRBV5-1
abundance: NA
CDR3aa: CASSLSGRESGLGYTF
CDR3nt: TGCGCCAGCAGCTTATCCGGGAGGGAGTCTGGGCTTGGCTACACCTTC

d_gene: NA
j_gene: TRBJ2-7
v_gene: TRBV19
abundance: NA
CDR3aa: CASSINRGGEQYF
CDR3nt: TGTGCCAGTAGTATTAACAGGGGGGGCGAGCAGTACTTC

d_gene: TRBD1
j_gene: TRBJ2-5
v_gene: TRBV7-2
abundance: NA
CDR3aa: CASSPDRGYQETQYF
CDR3nt: TGTGCCAGCAGCCCGGACAGGGGGTACCAAGAGACCCAGTACTTC

d_gene: NA
j_gene: TRBJ1-5
v_gene: TRBV19
abundance: once
CDR3aa: CASSMGRGQPQHF
CDR3nt: TGTGCCAGTAGTATGGGTAGGGGTCAGCCCCAGCATTTT

d_gene: TRBD2
j_gene: TRBJ2-1
v_gene: TRBV28
abundance: NA
CDR3aa: CASSQLAAPYNEQFF
CDR3nt: TGTGCCAGCAGCCAGCTAGCGGCCCCCTACAATGAGCAGTTCTTC

d_gene: TRBD1
j_gene: TRBJ1-4
v_gene: TRBV2
abundance: NA
CDR3aa: CATGDSELFF
CDR3nt: TGTGCCACCGGGGACAGCGAACTGTTTTTT

d_gene: TRBD1
j_gene: TRBJ2-6
v_gene: TRBV9
abundance: NA
CDR3aa: CASSAGDRNVLTF
CDR3nt: TGTGCCAGCAGCGCTGGGGACAGAAACGTCCTGACTTTC

d_gene: TRBD1
j_gene: TRBJ1-2
v_gene: TRBV28
abundance: NA
CDR3aa: CASSLGDSYGYTF
CDR3nt: TGTGCCAGCAGTTTAGGGGACAGCTATGGCTACACCTTC

d_gene: TRBD2
j_gene: TRBJ2-3
v_gene: TRBV4-2
abundance: NA
CDR3aa: CASSQRLAGGTDTQYF
CDR3nt: TGTGCCAGCAGCCAACGACTAGCGGGAGGAACAGATACGCAGTATTTT